The 21 T cell receptor beta chains given below trace back to one sample, sequenced in a study of blood T cells in healthy people across ages (dated by TCRdb to about 2015). The library relied on 5' RACE. Sequencing was performed on an Illumina HiSeq 2500. A second PCR of roughly 6 to 11 cycles was run with a J-beta primer mix and a sample-barcoded 5' primer. TCRdb trimmed public reads at Q25 via fastp, called clones via MiXCR and kept in-frame beta chains. Each record represents a unique CDR3 protein, reported with the most common genes and DNA among its rows. The sample table shows hundreds of thousands of distinct CDR3 sequences, and approximately 30% are seen once. In total, the top ten clones hold more than 15% of the sample. The sample was blood. The receptors here all came from a woman of 80 years or more in good health.

In regard to this clonotype: This clone may be a read error of a much larger clone one base away. This chain links TRBV12-3 or TRBV12-4 with TRBJ1-1, with D tentatively TRBD1 (5 bases). The ends were cut back, 6 bases at V and 5 bases at J, with 19 bases in the middle. This CDR3 spans 15 amino acids. For the CDR3, the DNA is TGTGCCAGCAGCCCGAGGGGCGCAGGGCGAACTGAAGCTTTCTTT. It encodes CASSPRGAGRTEAFF.

V gene TRBV20-1 combines with J gene TRBJ2-4; tentatively, D is TRBD1 or TRBD2 (5 bases each). The closer fit of TRBJ2-7 to the DNA end suggests the J call may be wrong. The CDR3 length is 14 residues. The V gene's germline CDR1 is DFQATT and CDR2 SNEGSKA (reference sequence). The DNA of the CDR3 is TGCGGTACTAGGAAGGGGCTCGTTCCCTACGAGCAGTACTTC. It is translated as CGTRKGLVPYEQYF.

CDR3 in DNA: TGCGCCAGCAGCTCGACAGGGCCAGGTACTAATGAAAAACTGTTTTTT. As protein: CASSSTGPGTNEKLFF. J is TRBJ1-4 and V is TRBV5-1, with TRBD1 identical over 7 bases. The CDR3 length is 16 residues. V shed 3 bases, J shed 2 bases, and the junction held 7 bases outside the gene matches. Looked up from germline, CDR1 is SGHRS and CDR2 is YFSETQ.

This clonotype was detected only a few times. The V gene is TRBV28, the J gene TRBJ2-1; 9 nucleotides agree with TRBD1. The end of the DNA aligns better with TRBJ2-7, so the J call may be wrong. This CDR3 contains 15 residues. Germline CDR1 is MDHEN and CDR2 is SYDVKM. The CDR3 spells CASVDRGYSYNEQYF. Written as DNA, the CDR3 is TGTGCCAGCGTGGACAGGGGATACTCCTACAATGAGCAGTACTTC.

This clonotype was counted once. The chain employs TRBV4-2 and TRBJ1-2; tentatively, D is TRBD1 (6 bases). V was clipped by 6 bases and J by 6 bases, with 20 bases between them. This CDR3 spans 15 amino acids. CDR1 LGHNA and CDR2 YNFKEQ come from the germline V gene. Here the CDR3 reads CASSPYRDTVHGYTF. The CDR3 region has the DNA TGTGCCAGCAGTCCCTATAGGGACACCGTCCATGGCTACACCTTC.

This clonotype was picked up a small number of times. It may be a read error: a sequence one base away is much more abundant. This chain uses TRBV6-6 with TRBJ2-5, with D perhaps TRBD2 (6 bases). There are 17 residues in the CDR3. The germline V gene has CDR1 MNHNY and CDR2 SVGAGI (reference sequence). Trimming took 4 bases from V and 0 from J, leaving 18 bases between them. In DNA, the CDR3 is TGTGCCAGCAGTTCCATCCGGGGGTCAACGTACCAAGAGACCCAGTACTTC. This translates into CASSSIRGSTYQETQYF.

This clonotype has a handful of counts. A single base separates this from a much larger clone, so it may be a read error. The CDR3 loop is CASSYSGGAKGTQYF. DNA of the CDR3: TGTGCCAGCAGTTATAGCGGGGGGGCCAAAGGTACGCAGTATTTT. The gene calls are TRBV11-2 and TRBJ2-3; 11 nucleotides align to TRBD2. The V gene end was trimmed by 6 bases and the J gene end by 8 bases; junction bases not matched to a gene: 10. The V gene's germline CDR1 is SGHAT and CDR2 FQNNGV. The CDR3 is made up of 15 amino acids.

At least ten counts were recorded for this clonotype. A much larger clone sits a single nucleotide away, making a read error possible. The chain uses TRBV7-2 and TRBJ2-7; no firm D call. CDR3 size: 11 residues. V was clipped by 1 base and J by 3 bases, with 1 base between them. CDR1 and CDR2 (germline): SGHTA, FQGNSA. The CDR3 coding sequence is TGTGCCAGCAGCTTAGTCTACGAGCAGTACTTC. Translated: CASSLVYEQYF.

This clonotype was seen repeatedly, ten times or more. V and J are TRBV10-3 and TRBJ2-3, with TRBD2 as a possible D gene (6 bases). V lost 6 bases, J lost 0 bases, and 10 bases lay in between. This CDR3 has 14 residues. CDR1 and CDR2 (germline): ENHRY, SYGVKD. Here the CDR3 reads CAIRDSGSTDTQYF. The CDR3 bases are TGTGCCATCAGGGATAGCGGTAGCACAGATACGCAGTATTTT.

This sequence joins TRBV7-8 and TRBJ2-7, with TRBD2 matching 11 bases. Trimming removed 0 bases from V and 3 bases from J; junction bases left unmatched: 4. Per the germline V gene, CDR1 is SGHVS and CDR2 is FQNEAQ. The length of the CDR3 is 16 residues. The CDR3 DNA reads TGTGCCAGCAGCTTAGCTAGCGGGAGGGCCCTCTACGAGCAGTACTTC. Translating gives CASSLASGRALYEQYF.

This clonotype was detected ten times or more. V is TRBV28 and J is TRBJ2-7; tentative D call: TRBD2 (7 bases). Germline CDR1 reads MDHEN; CDR2 reads SYDVKM. V shed 7 bases and J shed 2 bases, with 18 bases lying between them. The CDR3 contains 15 residues. In nucleotides, the CDR3 is TGTGCCAGCATTGGGGGGGCAGCCAGCACCTACGAGCAGTACTTC. Residues: CASIGGAASTYEQYF.

The sample holds a few counts of this clonotype. This could be a read error, since a much larger clone is one nucleotide away. The chain joins TRBV7-9 to TRBJ2-1; no firm D call. Per the germline V gene, CDR1 is SEHNR and CDR2 is FQNEAQ (reference sequence). The CDR3 consists of 14 residues. CDR3 residues: CAGSTSAGSNEQFF. For the CDR3, the DNA is TGTGCCGGCAGCACGTCCGCCGGAAGCAATGAGCAGTTCTTC.

This clonotype was observed many times. V is TRBV25-1 and J is TRBJ2-1, with 11 bases matching TRBD2. Germline lookup yields CDR1 MGHDK and CDR2 SYGVNS. Trimming took 4 bases from V and 3 from J; bases not matched to a gene: 8. This CDR3 has 17 residues. The CDR3, as DNA: TGTGCCAGCAGTGCACTCGGGACTAGCGGCCGCTACAATGAGCAGTTCTTC. This encodes CASSALGTSGRYNEQFF. Filled out from reference TRBV25-1 and TRBJ2-1, the complete variable domain reads EADIYQTPRYLVIGTGKKITLECSQTMGHDKMYWYQQDPGMELHLIHYSYGVNSTEKGDLSSESTVSRIRTEHFPLTLESARPSHTSQYLCASSALGTSGRYNEQFFGPGTRLTVL.

This clonotype was seen at least ten times. This chain links TRBV3-1 with TRBJ2-3, with D possibly TRBD2 on 7 matching bases. The ends were cut back, 7 bases at V and 7 bases at J, with 21 bases in the middle. The CDR3 length is 15 residues. CDR1 is LGHDT, CDR2 YNNKEL, per germline (reference sequence). CDR3 residues: CASTRGGGAIHTQYF. CDR3 DNA: TGTGCCAGCACCCGCGGTGGGGGGGCCATACATACGCAGTATTTT.

The chain employs TRBV19 and TRBJ2-3; 10 nucleotides line up with TRBD2. The CDR3 runs 15 residues. Germline lookup yields CDR1 LNHDA and CDR2 SQIVND (reference sequence). The V and J ends lost 9 bases and 0 bases, in that order; junction bases with no gene match: 6. The CDR3 region is CASGLADTSTDTQYF. CDR3 in DNA: TGTGCCAGCGGACTAGCGGACACTAGCACAGATACGCAGTATTTT. Combining the CDR3 with reference TRBV19 and TRBJ2-3 gives the whole variable domain DGGITQSPKYLFRKEGQNVTLSCEQNLNHDAMYWYRQDPGQGLRLIYYSQIVNDFQKGDIAEGYSVSREKKESFPLTVTSAQKNPTAFYLCASGLADTSTDTQYFGPGTRLTVL.

This clonotype was picked up a small number of times. The chain links TRBV7-9 to TRBJ1-1; D gene ambiguous. From germline, CDR1 is SEHNR and CDR2 FQNEAQ (reference sequence). The CDR3 loop spans 14 amino acids. Trimming took off 1 base at V and 4 bases at J, with 10 bases between the two ends. The CDR3 DNA follows: TGTGCCAGCAGCTTAGTGGTAGGTAGCACTGAAGCTTTCTTT. It encodes CASSLVVGSTEAFF.

This clonotype was observed a few times. Here the CDR3 reads CASSETSGNTGELFF. As DNA, the CDR3 is TGTGCCAGCAGTGAAACTAGCGGGAACACCGGGGAGCTGTTTTTT. V usage is TRBV2 and J usage is TRBJ2-2, with 8 nucleotides matching TRBD2. This CDR3 comprises 15 residues. The junction had 0 bases not matched to a gene; V was cut back by 2 bases and J by 1 base. CDR1 SNHLY and CDR2 FYNNEI come from the germline V gene.

As regards this clonotype: A single base separates this from a much larger clone, so it may be a read error. This chain connects TRBV3-1 to TRBJ2-1; D not resolved. Germline values: CDR1 LGHDT, CDR2 YNNKEL (reference sequence). V was cut by 5 bases and J by 8 bases, with 7 bases left in between. CDR3 size: 11 residues. In nucleotides, the CDR3 is TGTGCCAGCAGCTCTCCTCATGAGCAGTTCTTC. Its translation is CASSSPHEQFF.

This clonotype was seen ten or more times. The chain joins TRBV20-1 to TRBJ1-2, with 7 positions matching TRBD1. J lost 8 bases, V lost 5 bases, and 23 bases had no gene match. The CDR3 loop spans 17 amino acids. Germline CDR1 and CDR2: DFQATT and SNEGSKA (reference sequence). The CDR3 here is CSAPRGRGQTTTTGYTF. Here the CDR3 DNA reads TGCAGTGCTCCCAGGGGGAGGGGACAGACGACAACGACGGGCTACACCTTC.

A remark on this clonotype: With a much larger clone just one base away, this may be a read error. V usage is TRBV10-3 and J usage is TRBJ2-3, with D tentatively TRBD1 (6 bases). V lost 8 bases and J 0 bases, leaving 9 bases between the germline ends. Germline loops: CDR1 ENHRY, CDR2 SYGVKD. This CDR3 region has 13 residues. This CDR3 is CAIQGSSTDTQYF. The DNA for the CDR3 is TGTGCCATCCAGGGGTCTAGCACAGATACGCAGTATTTT.

The chain has TRBV7-2 and TRBJ2-7, with 7 bases fitting TRBD2. V was pared by 4 bases and J by 1 base, with 10 bases of the junction left unmatched. The CDR3 has 16 amino acids. The germline V gene encodes CDR1 SGHTA and CDR2 FQGNSA. Written as DNA, the CDR3 is TGTGCCAGCAGCTGGAAGGGAGGGGACGTGTCCTACGAGCAGTACTTC. It yields the protein CASSWKGGDVSYEQYF.